This T cell receptor beta chain was retrieved from a study of blood T cells in healthy people across ages. PCR was performed a second time for roughly 7 to 12 cycles using a sample-barcoded 5' primer and a J-beta primer mix. TCRdb re-analysed the 5' RACE reads in MiXCR, keeping a single row per CDR3 protein. The sample gives about 970,000 distinct CDR3 sequences, 51% of which show up once; around 21% is in the top ten. CDR1 and CDR2 (germline): SGHDN, FVKESK. The CDR3 is 15 residues long. The draw of peripheral blood yielded ten milliliters from each donor. The chain uses TRBV14 and TRBJ2-4; 7 bases map to TRBD1. The J call is doubtful: the DNA matches TRBJ2-7 better. Source material: blood. The TCR was taken from a woman aged 60-75 years in good health. CDR3 DNA sequence: TGTGCCAGCAGCCAACTATACAGGGGAGAGTACGAGCAGTACTTC. Translating gives CASSQLYRGEYEQYF.